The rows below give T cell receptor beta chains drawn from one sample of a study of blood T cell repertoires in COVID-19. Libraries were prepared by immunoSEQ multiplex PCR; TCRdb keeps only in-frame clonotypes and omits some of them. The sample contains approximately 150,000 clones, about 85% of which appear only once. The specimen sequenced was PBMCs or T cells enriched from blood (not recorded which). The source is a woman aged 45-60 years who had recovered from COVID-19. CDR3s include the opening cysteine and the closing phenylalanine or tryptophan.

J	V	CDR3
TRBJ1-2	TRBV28	CASSPGRGYGYTF
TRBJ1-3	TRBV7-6	CASSSPGDDSGNTIYF
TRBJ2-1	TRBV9	CASSVVLFDEQFF
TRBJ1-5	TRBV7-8	CASSPITGTGNNQPQHF
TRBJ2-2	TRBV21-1	CASSKAGGTENTGELFF
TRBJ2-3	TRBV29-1	CSLLKGGWGTDTQYF
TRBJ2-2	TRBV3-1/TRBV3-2	CASSQGGAETGELFF
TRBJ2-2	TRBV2	CASSGLATNTGELFF
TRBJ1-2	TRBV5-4	CASSLAVQENGYTF
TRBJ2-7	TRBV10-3	CAISGTQGRNYEQYF
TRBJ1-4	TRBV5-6	CASSFIQGAEKLFF
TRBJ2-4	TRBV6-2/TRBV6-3	CASSGDRGWENIQYF
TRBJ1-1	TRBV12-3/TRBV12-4	CASSRGFEAFF
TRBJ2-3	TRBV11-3	CASSLGRQGARDTQYF
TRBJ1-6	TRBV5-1	CASSLIGRGDSPLHF
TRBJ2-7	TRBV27	CASSFPDSSEQYF
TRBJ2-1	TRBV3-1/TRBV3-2	CASSKGTSGSEQFF
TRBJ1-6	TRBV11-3	CASKEGQKDNSPLHF
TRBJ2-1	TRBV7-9	CASSNRTLYNEQFF
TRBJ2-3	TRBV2	CASSLEVGTQYF
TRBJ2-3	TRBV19	CASSIQSGRSNADTQYF
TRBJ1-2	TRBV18	CASSPWDRGTGYGYTF
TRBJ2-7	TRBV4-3	CASSQDEGSSSYEQYF
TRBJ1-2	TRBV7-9	CASSSSGQWVRTF
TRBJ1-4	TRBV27	CASRAGTEKLFF
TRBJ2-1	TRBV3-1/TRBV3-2	CASSQDRLAGGPGAEQFF
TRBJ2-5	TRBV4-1	CASSQDRIPGETQYF
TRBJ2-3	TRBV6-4	CASSVLSGDTQYF
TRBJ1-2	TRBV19	CASSISDTNYGYTF
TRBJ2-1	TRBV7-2	CASSSRASGAPNEQFF
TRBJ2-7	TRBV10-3	CAISETGQEPYEQYF
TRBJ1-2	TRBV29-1	CSISEGISNTNYGYTF
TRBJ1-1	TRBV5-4	CASSLLAEGGTEAFF
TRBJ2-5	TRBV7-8	CASSLSGSSETQYF
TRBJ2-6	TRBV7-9	CASSPGTGSSGANVLTF
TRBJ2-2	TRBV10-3	CAIREAGGNTGELFF
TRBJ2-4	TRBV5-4	CASSSRGVAKNIQYF
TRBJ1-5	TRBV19	CASSAATARDHQPQHF
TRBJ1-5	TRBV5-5	CASSGAGQANQPQHF
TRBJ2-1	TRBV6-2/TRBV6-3	CASSPGTSGVDEQFF
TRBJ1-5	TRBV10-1	CASSEFGGGNQPQHF
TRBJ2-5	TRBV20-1	CSASLRGASQETQYF
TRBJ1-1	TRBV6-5	CATLTPGTGEAFF
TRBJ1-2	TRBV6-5	CASSYSNRAGPYGYTF
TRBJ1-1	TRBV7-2	CASSSRPIAFF
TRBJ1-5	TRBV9	CASSWTGDNQPQHF
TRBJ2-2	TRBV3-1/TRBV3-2	CAVQGGSNTGELFF